Shown below are 22 T cell receptor beta chains from a single sample sequenced in a study of beta chain features in type 1 diabetes. Study results and limitations: In all four CD4+ subsets, TCRB CDR3 length was significantly, moderately reduced in type 1 diabetes.

No cognate antigen is known for these TCRs. Expressed TCRB transcripts were sequenced after all isolated RNA was converted to cDNA. Sequencing was performed with immunoSEQ multiplex PCR; in TCRdb, only in-frame clones are kept and a portion is missing. The repertoire holds over 650,000 clones, with about 14% as singletons. The sample consisted of naive CD4+ T cells from blood. The receptors here all came from a man aged 18 to 29 with type 1 diabetes.

This clone was counted between two and nine times. V gene TRBV6-1 combines with J gene TRBJ1-5; 7 bases match TRBD1. This CDR3 is 12 amino acids long. CDR1 is MNHNS, CDR2 SASEGT, per germline. J was trimmed by 7 bases and V by 6 bases; bases with no gene match: 3. CDR3 nucleotides: TGTGCCAGCAGGACAGGGTGGCAGCCCCAGCATTTT. The encoded protein is CASRTGWQPQHF.

This clone was seen only a few times. The chain carries TRBV18 and TRBJ1-2; no reliable D call. The CDR3 is made up of 11 amino acids. Looked up from germline, CDR1 is KGHSH and CDR2 is LQKENI. The germline V and J ends were trimmed by 3 bases and 6 bases, with 5 bases remaining between them. The CDR3 DNA sequence: TGTGCCAGCTCACCCGCGGATGGCTACACCTTC. Encoded protein: CASSPADGYTF. The whole variable domain, filled in from reference TRBV18 and TRBJ1-2, reads NAGVMQNPRHLVRRRGQEARLRCSPMKGHSHVYWYRQLPEEGLKFMVYLQKENIIDESGMPKERFSAEFPKEGPSILRIQQVVRGDSAAYFCASSPADGYTFGSGTRLTVV.

This clone was seen a few times. This chain connects TRBV10-3 to TRBJ2-7, with 12 bases aligning to TRBD2. Trimming cost V 4 bases and J 3 bases; bases outside gene matches: 10. The CDR3 totals 17 residues. Germline CDR1 is ENHRY and CDR2 is SYGVKD. CDR3 nucleotide sequence: TGTGCCATCAGTGCCCAACTAGCGGGAGGCCAAAACTACGAGCAGTACTTC. Protein: CAISAQLAGGQNYEQYF.

This clone has a handful of counts. The chain carries TRBV2 and TRBJ2-1; no reliable D call. CDR1 SNHLY and CDR2 FYNNEI come from the germline V gene. V lost 7 bases and J lost 4, with 11 bases in between. The CDR3 contains 13 residues. CDR3 in amino acids: CASTKGNYNEQFF. CDR3 nucleotide sequence: TGTGCCAGCACGAAGGGTAATTACAATGAGCAGTTCTTC.

This clone was counted only a few times. V usage is TRBV19 and J usage is TRBJ1-2, with 10 positions matching TRBD1. The CDR3 has 12 amino acids. CDR1 is LNHDA, CDR2 SQIVND, per germline (reference sequence). V shed 6 bases, J shed 6 bases, and the junction held 1 base outside the gene matches. CDR3 nucleotide sequence: TGTGCCAGTAGCGGACAGGGGGATGGCTACACCTTC. As protein: CASSGQGDGYTF.

The table lists this clone with a few counts. The chain uses TRBV25-1 and TRBJ2-3; 9 bases line up with TRBD1. Germline lookup yields CDR1 MGHDK and CDR2 SYGVNS. The CDR3 has 17 amino acids. After removal of 5 bases from V and 1 base from J, the junction contained 10 bases not matched to a gene. CDR3 sequence (DNA): TGTGCCAGCAGTTCATACAAACAGGGGGCGCGCACAGATACGCAGTATTTT. Protein product: CASSSYKQGARTDTQYF.

The V gene is TRBV2, the J gene TRBJ1-1, with D perhaps TRBD1 (5 bases). This CDR3 comprises 13 residues. CDR1 is SNHLY and CDR2 is FYNNEI in the germline V gene. V lost 6 bases, J lost 1 base, and 9 bases lay in between. The CDR3 region is CASRGDRNTEAFF. For the CDR3, the DNA is TGTGCCAGCAGGGGCGACAGGAACACTGAAGCTTTCTTT.

The rearrangement uses TRBV5-1 and TRBJ2-7; tentative D call: TRBD2 (5 bases). Germline CDR1 and CDR2: SGHRS and YFSETQ. The CDR3 contains 15 residues. V shed 4 bases and J shed 2 bases, with 16 bases lying between them. The CDR3 bases are TGCGCCAGCAGCCTCCCGGAGATAGCGACCTACGAGCAGTACTTC. Protein: CASSLPEIATYEQYF.

The genes are TRBV7-2 and TRBJ2-5; D is unclear. In germline, CDR1 is SGHTA, CDR2 FQGNSA. V was cut by 5 bases and J by 5 bases, with 12 bases left in between. The CDR3 is 13 amino acids. Here the CDR3 DNA reads TGTGCCAGCAGCCAACCTCCTTGGGAGACCCAGTACTTC. Its protein is CASSQPPWETQYF.

DNA of the CDR3: TGTGCCTGGAGTGTACAGGGATTAGGCGAAAAACTGTTTTTT. Translating gives CAWSVQGLGEKLFF. V and J are TRBV30 and TRBJ1-4, with D possibly TRBD1 on 6 matching bases. Trimming pared 0 bases from V and 8 bases from J, leaving 13 bases between. Germline V gene lookup returns CDR1 GTSNPN and CDR2 SVGIG (reference sequence). This CDR3 is 14 amino acids long.

The chain recombines TRBV19 with TRBJ2-7; TRBD2 aligns across 10 bases. The germline V gene has CDR1 LNHDA and CDR2 SQIVND (reference sequence). This CDR3 spans 16 amino acids. The V segment lost 3 bases and the J segment 5 bases; nucleotides outside the gene matches: 10. The CDR3 spells CASSIGWASGSHEQYF. DNA of the CDR3: TGTGCCAGTAGTATCGGGTGGGCTAGCGGGAGCCACGAGCAGTACTTC.

This clone has only a few counts. This chain links TRBV4-1 with TRBJ2-1; 10 bases align to TRBD2. V lost 2 bases and J lost 6; bases outside the gene matches: 7. From germline, CDR1 is MGHRA and CDR2 YSYEKL. This CDR3 is 16 amino acids long. CDR3 nucleotide sequence: TGCGCCAGCAGCCAACCCGGGACTAGCGTAGGCAATGAGCAGTTCTTC. Its translation: CASSQPGTSVGNEQFF.

This clone was picked up one time. The chain joins TRBV4-2 to TRBJ2-1, with 9 nucleotides matching TRBD2. Germline-derived CDR1 and CDR2 are LGHNA and YNFKEQ. The CDR3 is made up of 15 amino acids. J gave up 4 bases and V 5 bases, and 6 bases lay outside the gene matches. The CDR3 reads CASSRIAGVYNEQFF. CDR3 nucleotides: TGTGCCAGCAGCAGGATAGCGGGGGTATACAATGAGCAGTTCTTC.

This clone was found a few times. The chain employs TRBV10-1 and TRBJ2-1, with a possible D match to TRBD2 (5 bases). V lost 5 bases to trimming and J lost 7 bases, with 15 bases between them. CDR1 and CDR2 from the germline V gene are WNHNN and SYGVQD (reference sequence). The CDR3 runs to 14 residues. CDR3 sequence: CASSTSGLRNEQFF. CDR3 in DNA: TGCGCCAGCAGTACCTCGGGGTTGCGGAATGAGCAGTTCTTC.

The chain is built from TRBV5-1 and TRBJ2-4; D is unresolved. The CDR3 consists of 14 residues. Between the trimmed V and J ends, which lost 4 bases and 3 bases, there was a span of 11 bases. Germline-derived CDR1 and CDR2 are SGHRS and YFSETQ. The CDR3 region is CASSPDPDKNIQYF. CDR3 nucleotides: TGCGCCAGCAGCCCGGACCCGGACAAAAACATTCAGTACTTC.

The gene calls are TRBV7-9 and TRBJ1-6, with unresolved D. The V gene's germline CDR1 is SEHNR and CDR2 FQNEAQ (reference sequence). The CDR3 is 13 amino acids. The V gene lost 5 bases and the J gene lost 6 bases, with 8 bases spanning the gap. The CDR3 bases are TGTGCCAGCAGCCCACGTATTAATTCACCCCTCCACTTT. It translates to CASSPRINSPLHF.

This clone was seen more than once but under ten times. The genes are TRBV18 and TRBJ2-4; D unresolved. V lost 0 bases to trimming and J lost 0 bases, with 9 bases between them. Germline V gene data show CDR1 as KGHSH and CDR2 as LQKENI. The CDR3 covers 16 residues. The CDR3 region is CASSPPSGLAKNIQYF. The CDR3 DNA sequence: TGTGCCAGCTCACCACCATCCGGTTTAGCCAAAAACATTCAGTACTTC.

This clone was detected a few times. V and J are TRBV28 and TRBJ2-7, with 8 bases fitting TRBD1. The CDR3 extends over 15 amino acids. CDR1 is MDHEN, CDR2 SYDVKM, per germline. The J segment lost 2 bases and the V segment lost 2 bases, leaving 5 bases of the junction unmatched. In nucleotides, the CDR3 is TGTGCCAGCAGTTTAGCCGGGACAGGAACCTACGAGCAGTACTTC. Translation: CASSLAGTGTYEQYF.

This clone was observed a few times. The chain carries TRBV30 and TRBJ2-5, with 9 bases identical to TRBD1. J lost 5 bases, V lost 4 bases, and 8 bases had no gene match. CDR1 and CDR2 (germline): GTSNPN, SVGIG (reference sequence). The length of the CDR3 is 14 residues. For the CDR3, the DNA is TGTGCCTGGACCAGGGACAGGGCAACGGAGACCCAGTACTTC. It yields the protein CAWTRDRATETQYF.

In this sample, this clone turned up a few times. This chain joins TRBV5-6 and TRBJ1-2; tentative D call: TRBD1 (5 bases). CDR3 length: 13 residues. CDR1 and CDR2 from the germline V gene are SGHDT and YYEEEE. The germline V and J ends were trimmed by 4 bases and 8 bases, with 15 bases remaining between them. CDR3 residues: CASSPGTPRGYTF. CDR3 sequence (DNA): TGTGCCAGCAGCCCCGGGACCCCTAGGGGCTACACCTTC.

V and J are TRBV30 and TRBJ1-1, with D possibly matching TRBD1 (5 bases). In germline, CDR1 is GTSNPN, CDR2 SVGIG (reference sequence). V shed 1 base and J shed 5 bases, with 11 bases lying between them. The CDR3 extends over 13 amino acids. CDR3 protein: CAWSAGGRTEAFF. Here the CDR3 DNA reads TGTGCCTGGAGTGCCGGGGGGAGGACTGAAGCTTTCTTT.

This clone was seen a few times. The chain carries TRBV7-9 and TRBJ2-5; D gene unclear. The V gene lost 5 bases and the J gene lost 4 bases, with 5 bases spanning the gap. Germline CDR1 and CDR2: SEHNR and FQNEAQ (reference sequence). This CDR3 is built from 11 residues. The CDR3 region is CASSNRETQYF. DNA of the CDR3: TGTGCCAGCAGCAACAGAGAGACCCAGTACTTC. Filled out from reference TRBV7-9 and TRBJ2-5, the complete variable domain reads DTGVSQNPRHKITKRGQNVTFRCDPISEHNRLYWYRQTLGQGPEFLTYFQNEAQLEKSRLLSDRFSAERPKGSFSTLEIQRTEQGDSAMYLCASSNRETQYFGPGTRLLVL.